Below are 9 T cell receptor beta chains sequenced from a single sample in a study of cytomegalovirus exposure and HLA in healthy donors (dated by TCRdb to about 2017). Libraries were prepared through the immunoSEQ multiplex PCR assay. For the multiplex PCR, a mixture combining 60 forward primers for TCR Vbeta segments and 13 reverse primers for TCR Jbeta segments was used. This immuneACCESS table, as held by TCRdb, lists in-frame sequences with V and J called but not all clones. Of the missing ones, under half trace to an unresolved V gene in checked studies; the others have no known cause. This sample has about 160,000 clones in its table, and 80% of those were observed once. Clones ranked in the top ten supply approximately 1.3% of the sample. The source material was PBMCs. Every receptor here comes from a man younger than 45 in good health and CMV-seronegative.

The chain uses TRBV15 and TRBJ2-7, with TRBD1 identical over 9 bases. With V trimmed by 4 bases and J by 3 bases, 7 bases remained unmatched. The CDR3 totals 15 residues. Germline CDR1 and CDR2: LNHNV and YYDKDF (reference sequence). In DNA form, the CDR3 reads TGTGCCACCAGCATCGGACAGGGGTACCTCTACGAGCAGTACTTC. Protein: CATSIGQGYLYEQYF.

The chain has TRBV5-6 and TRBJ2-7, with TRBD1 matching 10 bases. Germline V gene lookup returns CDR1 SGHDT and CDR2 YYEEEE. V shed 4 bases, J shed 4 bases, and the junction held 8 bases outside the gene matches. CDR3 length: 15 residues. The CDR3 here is CASSLQGTGVYEQYF. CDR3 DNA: TGTGCCAGCAGCCTGCAGGGGACAGGGGTGTACGAGCAGTACTTC.

The CDR3 loop reads CASAGQPYYEQYF. The CDR3 nucleotides are TGTGCCAGTGCTGGACAGCCCTACTACGAGCAGTACTTC. The rearrangement joins TRBV28 to TRBJ2-7; D is possibly TRBD1 (6 bases). The ends were cut back, 9 bases at V and 3 bases at J, with 15 bases in the middle. The length of the CDR3 is 13 residues. Germline V CDR1 and CDR2: MDHEN, SYDVKM. Filled out from reference TRBV28 and TRBJ2-7, the complete variable domain reads DVKVTQSSRYLVKRTGEKVFLECVQDMDHENMFWYRQDPGLGLRLIYFSYDVKMKEKGDIPEGYSVSREKKERFSLILESASTNQTSMYLCASAGQPYYEQYFGPGTRLTVT.

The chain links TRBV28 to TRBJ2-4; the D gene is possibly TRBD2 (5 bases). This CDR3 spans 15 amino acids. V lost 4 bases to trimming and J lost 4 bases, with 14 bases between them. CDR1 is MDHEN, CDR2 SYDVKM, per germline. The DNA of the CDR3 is TGTGCCAGCAGTTCCTATGACGGGAAGAAAAACATTCAGTACTTC. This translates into CASSSYDGKKNIQYF.

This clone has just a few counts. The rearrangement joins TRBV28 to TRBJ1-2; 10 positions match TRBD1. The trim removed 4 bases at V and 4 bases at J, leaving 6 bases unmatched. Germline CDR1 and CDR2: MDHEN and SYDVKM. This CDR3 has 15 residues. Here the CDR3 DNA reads TGTGCCAGCAGTTCCCCGGGACAGGGGACCTATGGCTACACCTTC. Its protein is CASSSPGQGTYGYTF.

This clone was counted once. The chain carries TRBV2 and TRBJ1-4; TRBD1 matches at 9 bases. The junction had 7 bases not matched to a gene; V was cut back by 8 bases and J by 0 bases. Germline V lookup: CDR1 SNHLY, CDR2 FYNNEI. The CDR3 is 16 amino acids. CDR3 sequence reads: CASLRDRAATNEKLFF. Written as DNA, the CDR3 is TGTGCCAGCCTTAGGGACAGGGCCGCAACTAATGAAAAACTGTTTTTT.

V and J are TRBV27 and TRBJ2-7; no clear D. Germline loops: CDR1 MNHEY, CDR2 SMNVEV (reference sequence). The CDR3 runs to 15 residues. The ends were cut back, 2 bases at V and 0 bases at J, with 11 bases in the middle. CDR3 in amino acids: CASSLLAALSYEQYF. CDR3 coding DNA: TGTGCCAGCAGTTTACTTGCGGCACTCTCCTACGAGCAGTACTTC.

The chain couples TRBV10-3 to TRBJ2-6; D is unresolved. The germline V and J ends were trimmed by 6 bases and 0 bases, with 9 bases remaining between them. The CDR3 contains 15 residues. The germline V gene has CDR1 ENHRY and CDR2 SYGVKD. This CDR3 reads CAIRSEDSGANVLTF. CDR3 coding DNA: TGTGCCATCAGAAGTGAGGACTCTGGGGCCAACGTCCTGACTTTC.

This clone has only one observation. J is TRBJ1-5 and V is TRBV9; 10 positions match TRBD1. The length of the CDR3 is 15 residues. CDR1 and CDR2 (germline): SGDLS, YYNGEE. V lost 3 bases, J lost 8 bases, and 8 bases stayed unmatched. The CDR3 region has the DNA TGTGCCAGCAGCGCAAAGACAGGGGGCGAGGAGCCCCAGCATTTT. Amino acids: CASSAKTGGEEPQHF.